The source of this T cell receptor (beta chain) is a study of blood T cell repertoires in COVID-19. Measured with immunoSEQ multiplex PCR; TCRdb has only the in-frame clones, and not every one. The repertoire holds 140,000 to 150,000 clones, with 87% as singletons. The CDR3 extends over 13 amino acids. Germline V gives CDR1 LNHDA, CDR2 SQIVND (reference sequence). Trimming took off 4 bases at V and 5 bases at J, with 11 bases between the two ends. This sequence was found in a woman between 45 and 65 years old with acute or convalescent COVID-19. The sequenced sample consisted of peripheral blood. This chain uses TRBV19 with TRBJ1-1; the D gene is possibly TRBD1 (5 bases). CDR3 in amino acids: CASSRGRGTEAFF. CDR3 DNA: TGTGCCAGTAGTAGAGGCCGGGGGACTGAAGCTTTCTTT. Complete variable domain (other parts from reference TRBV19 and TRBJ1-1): DGGITQSPKYLFRKEGQNVTLSCEQNLNHDAMYWYRQDPGQGLRLIYYSQIVNDFQKGDIAEGYSVSREKKESFPLTVTSAQKNPTAFYLCASSRGRGTEAFFGQGTRLTVV.